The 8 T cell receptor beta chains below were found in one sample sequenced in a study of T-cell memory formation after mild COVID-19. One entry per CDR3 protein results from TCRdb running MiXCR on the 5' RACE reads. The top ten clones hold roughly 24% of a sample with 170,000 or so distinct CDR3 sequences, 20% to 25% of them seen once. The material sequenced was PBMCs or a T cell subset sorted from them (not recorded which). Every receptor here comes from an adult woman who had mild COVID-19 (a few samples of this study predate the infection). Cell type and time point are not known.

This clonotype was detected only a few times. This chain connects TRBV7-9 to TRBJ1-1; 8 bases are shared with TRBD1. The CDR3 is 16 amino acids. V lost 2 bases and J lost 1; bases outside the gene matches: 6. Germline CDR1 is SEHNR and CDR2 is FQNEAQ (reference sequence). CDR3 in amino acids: CASSLYRGNPNTEAFF. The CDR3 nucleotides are TGTGCCAGCAGCTTATACAGGGGGAACCCGAACACTGAAGCTTTCTTT.

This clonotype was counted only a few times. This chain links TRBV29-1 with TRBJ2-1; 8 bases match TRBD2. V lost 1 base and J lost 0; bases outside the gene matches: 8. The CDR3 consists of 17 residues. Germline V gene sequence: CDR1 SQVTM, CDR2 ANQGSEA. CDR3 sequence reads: CSVEVPGLAGSYNEQFF. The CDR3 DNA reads TGCAGCGTTGAAGTGCCCGGTCTAGCGGGCTCCTACAATGAGCAGTTCTTC.

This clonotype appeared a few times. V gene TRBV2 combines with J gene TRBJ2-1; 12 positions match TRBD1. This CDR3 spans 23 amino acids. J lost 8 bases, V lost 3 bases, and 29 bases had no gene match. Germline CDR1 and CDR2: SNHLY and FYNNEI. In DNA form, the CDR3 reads TGTGCCAGCAGTGATTTTTATGGGACAGGGGGCGAGTACTCTAGCGGGGGTCGGCATGAGCAGTTCTTC. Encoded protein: CASSDFYGTGGEYSSGGRHEQFF.

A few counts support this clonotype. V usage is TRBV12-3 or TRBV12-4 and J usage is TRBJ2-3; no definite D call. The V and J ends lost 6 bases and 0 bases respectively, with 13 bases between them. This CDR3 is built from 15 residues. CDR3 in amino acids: CASSPRTLSTDTQYF. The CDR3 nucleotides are TGTGCCAGCAGCCCCCGGACCCTAAGCACAGATACGCAGTATTTT.

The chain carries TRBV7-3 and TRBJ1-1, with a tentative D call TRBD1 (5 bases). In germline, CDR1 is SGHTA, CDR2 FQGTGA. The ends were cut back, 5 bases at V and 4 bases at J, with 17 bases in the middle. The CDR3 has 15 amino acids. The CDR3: CASSPYGGEGTEAFF. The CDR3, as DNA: TGTGCCAGCAGCCCATATGGGGGGGAGGGCACTGAAGCTTTCTTT.

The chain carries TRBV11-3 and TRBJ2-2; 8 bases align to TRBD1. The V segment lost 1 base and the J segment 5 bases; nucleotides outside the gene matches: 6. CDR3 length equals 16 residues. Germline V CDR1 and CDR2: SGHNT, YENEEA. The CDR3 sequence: CASSLADGQGTGELFF. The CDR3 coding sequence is TGTGCCAGCAGCTTAGCCGACGGACAGGGAACCGGGGAGCTGTTTTTT.

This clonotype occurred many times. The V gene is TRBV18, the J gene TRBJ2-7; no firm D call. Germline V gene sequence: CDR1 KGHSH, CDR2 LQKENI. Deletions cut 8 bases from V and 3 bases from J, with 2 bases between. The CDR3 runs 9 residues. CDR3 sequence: CASLYEQYF. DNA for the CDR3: TGTGCCAGCCTCTACGAGCAGTACTTC.

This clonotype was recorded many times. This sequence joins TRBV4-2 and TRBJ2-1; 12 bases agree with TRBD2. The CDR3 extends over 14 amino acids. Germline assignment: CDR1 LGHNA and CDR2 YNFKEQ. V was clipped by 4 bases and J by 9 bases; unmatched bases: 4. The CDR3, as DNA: TGTGCCAGCAGCCGCCTAGCGGGAGGGGCTGAGCAGTTCTTC. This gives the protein CASSRLAGGAEQFF.